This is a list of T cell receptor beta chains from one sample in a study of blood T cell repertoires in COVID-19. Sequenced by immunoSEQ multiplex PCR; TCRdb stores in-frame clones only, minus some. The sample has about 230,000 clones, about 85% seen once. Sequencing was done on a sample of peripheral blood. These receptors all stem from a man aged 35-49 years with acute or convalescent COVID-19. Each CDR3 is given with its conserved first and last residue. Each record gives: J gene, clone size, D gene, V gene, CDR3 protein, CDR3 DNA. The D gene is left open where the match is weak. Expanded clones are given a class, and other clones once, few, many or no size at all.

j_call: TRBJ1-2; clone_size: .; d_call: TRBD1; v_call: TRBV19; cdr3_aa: CASSDRDRYGYTF; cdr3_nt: TGTGCCAGTAGTGACAGGGACCGCTATGGCTACACCTTC
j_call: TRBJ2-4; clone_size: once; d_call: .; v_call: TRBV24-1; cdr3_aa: CATSDPISGIQYF; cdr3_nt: TGTGCCACCAGTGACCCTATATCGGGCATTCAGTACTTC
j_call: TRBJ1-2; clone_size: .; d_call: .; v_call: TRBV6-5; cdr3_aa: CASSSGGADFYGYTF; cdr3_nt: TGTGCCAGCAGTTCGGGAGGGGCCGACTTTTATGGCTACACCTTC
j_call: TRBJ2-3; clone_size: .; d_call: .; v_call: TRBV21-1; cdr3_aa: CASSKESKGGGDTQYF; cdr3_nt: TGTGCCAGCAGCAAAGAGAGTAAAGGGGGCGGGGATACGCAGTATTTT
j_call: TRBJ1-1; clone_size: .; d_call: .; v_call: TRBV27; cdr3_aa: CASSLTVGRLNTEAFF; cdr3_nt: TGTGCCAGCAGTCTGACAGTTGGTCGGCTGAACACTGAAGCTTTCTTT
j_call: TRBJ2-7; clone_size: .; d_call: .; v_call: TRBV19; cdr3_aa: CASSHRDPYEQYF; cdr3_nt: TGTGCCAGTAGTCACAGGGACCCCTACGAGCAGTACTTC
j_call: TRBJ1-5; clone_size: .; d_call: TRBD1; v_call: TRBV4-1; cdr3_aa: CASSSTAGQLNQPQHF; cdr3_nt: TGCGCCAGCAGCTCGACTGCGGGACAGCTCAATCAGCCCCAGCATTTT
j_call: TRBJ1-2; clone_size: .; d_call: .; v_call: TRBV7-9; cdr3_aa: CASGRAEDGYTF; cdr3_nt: TGTGCCAGCGGCCGGGCGGAGGATGGCTACACCTTC
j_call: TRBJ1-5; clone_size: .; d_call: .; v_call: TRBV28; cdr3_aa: CASRRGDSNQPQHF; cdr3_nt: TGTGCCAGCAGGCGGGGGGACAGCAATCAGCCCCAGCATTTT
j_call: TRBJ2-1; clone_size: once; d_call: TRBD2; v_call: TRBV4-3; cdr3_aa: CASSHASGGPYNEQFF; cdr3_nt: TGCGCCAGCAGCCACGCTAGCGGGGGGCCTTACAATGAGCAGTTCTTC
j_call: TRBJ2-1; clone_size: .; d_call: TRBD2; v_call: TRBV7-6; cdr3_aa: CASSLKSGGSYNEQFF; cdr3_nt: TGTGCCAGCAGCTTAAAAAGCGGGGGAAGCTACAATGAGCAGTTCTTC
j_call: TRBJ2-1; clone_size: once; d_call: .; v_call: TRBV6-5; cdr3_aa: CASSWTVAYEQFF; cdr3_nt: TGTGCCAGCAGTTGGACAGTCGCCTATGAGCAGTTCTTC
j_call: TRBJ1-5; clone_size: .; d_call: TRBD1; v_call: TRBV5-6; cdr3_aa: CASSFGQGGRQPQHF; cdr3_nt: TGTGCCAGCAGCTTCGGGCAGGGGGGTAGACAGCCCCAGCATTTT
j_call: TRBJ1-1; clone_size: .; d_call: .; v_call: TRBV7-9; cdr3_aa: CASATNEGDAAFF; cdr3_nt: TGTGCCAGCGCAACGAACGAAGGGGATGCCGCTTTCTTT
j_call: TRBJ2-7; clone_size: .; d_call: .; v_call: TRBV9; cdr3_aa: CASSVENWSEQYF; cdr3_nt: TGTGCCAGCAGCGTAGAGAACTGGTCCGAGCAGTACTTC
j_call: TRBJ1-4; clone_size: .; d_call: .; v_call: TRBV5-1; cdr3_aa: CASSPGATATNEKLFF; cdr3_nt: TGCGCCAGCAGCCCTGGGGCAACTGCAACTAATGAAAAACTGTTTTTT
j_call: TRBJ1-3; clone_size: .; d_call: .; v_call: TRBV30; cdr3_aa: CACYRRGRKGGNTIYF; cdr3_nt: TGTGCCTGCTATCGGCGGGGGCGCAAGGGTGGAAACACCATATATTTT
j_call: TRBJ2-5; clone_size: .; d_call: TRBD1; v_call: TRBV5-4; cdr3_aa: CASSLTGGQETQYF; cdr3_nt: TGTGCCAGCAGCTTGACAGGGGGGCAGGAGACCCAGTACTTC
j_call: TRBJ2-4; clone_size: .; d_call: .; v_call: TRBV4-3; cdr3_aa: CASSQEGWTGSQYF; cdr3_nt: TGCGCCAGCAGCCAAGAAGGGTGGACTGGATCTCAGTACTTC
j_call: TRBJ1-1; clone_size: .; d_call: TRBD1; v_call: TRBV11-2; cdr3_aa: CASSLLGQGFWNTEAFF; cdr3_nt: TGTGCCAGCAGCTTACTCGGACAGGGATTCTGGAACACTGAAGCTTTCTTT
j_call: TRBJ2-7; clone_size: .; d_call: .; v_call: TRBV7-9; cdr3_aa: CASSHRESYEQYF; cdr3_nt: TGTGCCAGCAGCCACCGGGAATCCTACGAGCAGTACTTC
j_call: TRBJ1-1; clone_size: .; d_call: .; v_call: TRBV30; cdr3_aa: CAWSAGRDTEAFF; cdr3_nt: TGTGCCTGGAGCGCAGGGAGGGACACTGAAGCTTTCTTT
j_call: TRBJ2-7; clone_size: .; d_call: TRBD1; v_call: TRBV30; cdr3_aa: CAWSVQGADEQYF; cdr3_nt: TGTGCCTGGAGTGTACAGGGGGCGGACGAGCAGTACTTC